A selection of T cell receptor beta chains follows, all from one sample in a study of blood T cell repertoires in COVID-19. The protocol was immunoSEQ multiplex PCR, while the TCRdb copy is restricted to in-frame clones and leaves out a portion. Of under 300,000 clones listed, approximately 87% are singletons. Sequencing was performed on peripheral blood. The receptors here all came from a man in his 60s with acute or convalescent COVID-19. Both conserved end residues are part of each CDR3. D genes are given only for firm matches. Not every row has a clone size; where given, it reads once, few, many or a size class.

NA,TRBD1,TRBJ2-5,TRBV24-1,CATSDFQLGQGRETQYF,TGTGCCACCAGTGATTTCCAACTGGGACAGGGTCGGGAGACCCAGTACTTC
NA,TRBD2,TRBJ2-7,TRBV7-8,CASSLIFGREGEQYF,TGTGCCAGCAGCTTAATCTTCGGGAGGGAAGGCGAGCAGTACTTC
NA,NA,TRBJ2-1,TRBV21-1,CASSAGEREGRGRHEQFF,TGTGCCAGCAGCGCAGGCGAGCGGGAGGGCCGAGGACGCCATGAGCAGTTCTTC
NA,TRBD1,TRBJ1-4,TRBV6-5,CASARTGTANEKLFF,TGTGCCAGCGCGCGAACAGGGACAGCTAATGAAAAACTGTTTTTT
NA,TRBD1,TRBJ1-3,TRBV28,CASRLVVQGGGNTIYF,TGTGCCAGCAGACTCGTCGTACAGGGGGGTGGAAACACCATATATTTT
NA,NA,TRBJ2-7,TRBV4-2,CASSQELGYEQYF,TGTGCCAGCAGCCAGGAACTAGGGTACGAGCAGTACTTC
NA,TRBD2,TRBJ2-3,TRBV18,CASSPVVLAGPSTDTQYF,TGTGCCAGCTCACCGGTAGTCCTAGCGGGCCCGAGCACAGATACGCAGTATTTT
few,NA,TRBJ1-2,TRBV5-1,CASSLVLGGDNYGYTF,TGCGCCAGCAGCTTGGTTTTGGGGGGTGATAATTATGGCTACACCTTC
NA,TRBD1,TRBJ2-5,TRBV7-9,CASSLGQGKETQYF,TGTGCCAGCAGCCTTGGACAGGGGAAAGAGACCCAGTACTTC
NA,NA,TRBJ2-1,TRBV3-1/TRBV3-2,CASSQASYNEQFF,TGTGCCAGCAGCCAAGCTAGTTACAATGAGCAGTTCTTC
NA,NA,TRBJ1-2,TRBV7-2,CASSSPSGGFTIGGYGYTF,TGTGCCAGCAGCAGCCCATCTGGTGGGTTCACTATAGGGGGCTATGGCTACACCTTC
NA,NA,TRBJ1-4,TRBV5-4,CASSLAGEKLFF,TGTGCCAGCAGCTTGGCCGGGGAAAAACTGTTTTTT
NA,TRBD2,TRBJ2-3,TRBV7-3,CASSPTSGILSDTQYF,TGTGCCAGCAGCCCTACGAGCGGGATCCTATCGGATACGCAGTATTTT
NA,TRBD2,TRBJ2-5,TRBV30,CAWSVSSGRAVETQYF,TGTGCCTGGAGTGTTTCTAGCGGGAGGGCTGTAGAGACCCAGTACTTC
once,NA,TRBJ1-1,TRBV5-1,CASSPQGRWTEAFF,TGCGCCAGCAGTCCACAGGGCCGGTGGACTGAAGCTTTCTTT
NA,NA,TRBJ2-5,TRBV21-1,CASKGGWKTQYF,TGTGCCAGCAAGGGGGGGTGGAAGACCCAGTACTTC
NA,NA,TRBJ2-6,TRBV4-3,CASSQDSSGANVLTF,TGCGCCAGCAGCCAAGACAGCTCTGGGGCCAACGTCCTGACTTTC
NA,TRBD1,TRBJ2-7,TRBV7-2,CASSPRTGGTYEQYF,TGTGCCAGCAGCCCAAGGACAGGGGGCACCTACGAGCAGTACTTC
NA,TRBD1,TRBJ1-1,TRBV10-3,CAISLRQGSDTEAFF,TGTGCCATCAGTCTCAGACAGGGATCGGACACTGAAGCTTTCTTT
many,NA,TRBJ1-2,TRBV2,CASSGGAGAPYGYTF,TGTGCCAGCTCAGGCGGGGCGGGGGCTCCCTATGGCTACACCTTC
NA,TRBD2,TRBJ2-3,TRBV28,CASSGREGVTDTQYF,TGTGCCAGCAGTGGCCGGGAGGGGGTCACAGATACGCAGTATTTT
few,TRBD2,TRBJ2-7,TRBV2,CASTPASGSHEQYF,TGTGCCAGCACTCCCGCTAGCGGGAGCCACGAGCAGTACTTC
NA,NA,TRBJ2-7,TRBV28,CASSFSYREDYEQYF,TGTGCCAGCAGTTTTTCGTACAGGGAAGACTACGAGCAGTACTTC
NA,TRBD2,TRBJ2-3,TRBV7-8,CASSLVSGGPVDTQYF,TGTGCCAGCAGCTTAGTTTCGGGAGGGCCTGTAGATACGCAGTATTTT
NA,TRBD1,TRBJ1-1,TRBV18,CASALDRANTEAFF,TGTGCCAGCGCCTTAGACAGGGCGAACACTGAAGCTTTCTTT
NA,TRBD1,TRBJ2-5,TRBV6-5,CASSRDRGQETQYF,TGTGCCAGCAGTAGGGACAGGGGGCAAGAGACCCAGTACTTC
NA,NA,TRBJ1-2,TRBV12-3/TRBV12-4,CASSLVSYGYTF,TGTGCCAGCAGTTTAGTTTCATATGGCTACACCTTC
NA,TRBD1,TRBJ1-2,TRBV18,CASSPRTGEDGYTF,TGTGCCAGCTCACCACGTACAGGGGAAGATGGCTACACCTTC
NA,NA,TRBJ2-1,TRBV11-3,CASSPRGVGASGNNEQFF,TGTGCCAGCAGCCCAAGGGGGGTTGGGGCTAGCGGAAACAATGAGCAGTTCTTC
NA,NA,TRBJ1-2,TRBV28,CASSLYGGNYGYTF,TGTGCCAGCAGTTTATATGGAGGGAACTATGGCTACACCTTC
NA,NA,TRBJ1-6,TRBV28,CASSTGLRLSPLHF,TGTGCCAGCAGTACGGGACTAAGGCTTTCACCCCTCCACTTT
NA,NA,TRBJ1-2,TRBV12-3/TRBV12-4,CASSASGAYGYTF,TGTGCCAGCAGTGCATCAGGGGCCTATGGCTACACCTTC
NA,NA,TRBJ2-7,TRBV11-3,CASSPAWDTSSYEQYF,TGTGCCAGCAGCCCCGCTTGGGACACGAGCTCCTACGAGCAGTACTTC
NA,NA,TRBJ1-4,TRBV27,CASRGWGSGYEKLFF,TGTGCCAGCAGGGGGTGGGGTTCAGGGTATGAAAAACTGTTTTTT
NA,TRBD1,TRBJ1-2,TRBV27,CASSLYGDRLEHGYTF,TGTGCCAGCAGTTTATACGGGGACAGGTTGGAGCATGGCTACACCTTC
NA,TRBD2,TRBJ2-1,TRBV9,CASSVRGGSYNEQFF,TGTGCCAGCAGCGTAAGGGGCGGGAGCTACAATGAGCAGTTCTTC
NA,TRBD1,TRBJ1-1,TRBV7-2,CASSSPWGQGNEAFF,TGTGCCAGCAGCTCTCCTTGGGGACAGGGGAATGAAGCTTTCTTT
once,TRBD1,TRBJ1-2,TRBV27,CASSPGTDNYGYTF,TGTGCCAGCAGTCCTGGGACAGATAACTATGGCTACACCTTC
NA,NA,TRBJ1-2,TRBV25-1,CASSEYRYGYTF,TGTGCCAGCAGTGAATATCGCTATGGCTACACCTTC
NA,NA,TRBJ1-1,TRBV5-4,CASSSERNEGTEAFF,TGTGCCAGCAGCTCGGAACGAAATGAGGGCACTGAAGCTTTCTTT
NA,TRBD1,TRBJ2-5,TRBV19,CASRPWGQGDKGTQYF,TGTGCCAGTAGGCCGTGGGGACAGGGGGACAAGGGGACCCAGTACTTC
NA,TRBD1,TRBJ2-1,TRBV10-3,CAISGRDRGKNEQFF,TGTGCCATCAGTGGGAGGGACAGGGGGAAGAATGAGCAGTTCTTC
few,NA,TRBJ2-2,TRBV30,CAWSQQGAELFF,TGTGCCTGGAGCCAACAGGGCGCGGAGCTGTTTTTT
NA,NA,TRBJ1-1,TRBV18,CASSEGRWGNTEAFF,TGTGCCAGCTCTGAGGGTAGGTGGGGGAACACTGAAGCTTTCTTT
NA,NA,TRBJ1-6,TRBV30,CASQPGGGRSPLHF,TGTGCCTCCCAACCGGGGGGGGGAAGATCACCCCTCCACTTT
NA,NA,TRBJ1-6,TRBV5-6,CASSLVPSSYNSPLHF,TGTGCCAGCAGCTTGGTTCCCAGCTCCTATAATTCACCCCTCCACTTT
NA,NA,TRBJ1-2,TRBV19,CASSPPSTGISRQGYTF,TGTGCCAGTAGTCCACCCTCAACCGGGATCTCAAGGCAGGGCTACACCTTC
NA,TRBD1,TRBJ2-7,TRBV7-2,CASSSYRGMDEQYF,TGTGCCAGCAGCTCCTACAGGGGGATGGACGAGCAGTACTTC
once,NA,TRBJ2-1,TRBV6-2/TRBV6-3,CASSPILRSSYNEQFF,TGTGCCAGCAGTCCAATCCTCCGGAGCTCCTACAATGAGCAGTTCTTC
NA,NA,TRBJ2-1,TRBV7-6,CASSPRSGDSYNEQFF,TGTGCCAGCAGCCCCCGATCAGGGGACTCCTACAATGAGCAGTTCTTC
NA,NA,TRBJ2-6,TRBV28,CASRIPTEEVSGANVLTF,TGTGCCAGCAGAATCCCCACGGAGGAAGTTTCTGGGGCCAACGTCCTGACTTTC
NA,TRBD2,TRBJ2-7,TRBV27,CASSQRFGGGAIYEQYF,TGTGCCAGCAGCCAAAGGTTCGGCGGGGGGGCCATTTACGAGCAGTACTTC